A single sample gave rise to the 5 T cell receptor beta chains below, sequenced in a study of glioma-infiltrating T cells after dendritic cell vaccination. Time point of the sample: after dendritic cell vaccination, including at tumor progression/relapse. Method: immunoSEQ multiplex PCR; TCRdb's copy keeps in-frame clones and lacks some. There are about 63,000 clones in the sample; 85% occur only once, and roughly 8.5% lies in the top ten. The input for sequencing was blood, taken after dendritic cell vaccination. The receptors derive from a human donor with glioblastoma.

V gene TRBV5-1 combines with J gene TRBJ2-2, with TRBD2 identical over 9 bases. CDR1 is SGHRS, CDR2 YFSETQ, per germline. The CDR3 extends over 16 amino acids. The V segment lost 4 bases and the J segment 6 bases; nucleotides outside the gene matches: 10. CDR3: CASSPSGGPMPGELFF. The CDR3 DNA reads as TGCGCCAGCAGCCCCAGCGGGGGGCCCATGCCCGGGGAGCTGTTTTTT. Combining the CDR3 with reference TRBV5-1 and TRBJ2-2 gives the whole variable domain KAGVTQTPRYLIKTRGQQVTLSCSPISGHRSVSWYQQTPGQGLQFLFEYFSETQRNKGNFPGRFSGRQFSNSRSEMNVSTLELGDSALYLCASSPSGGPMPGELFFGEGSRLTVL.

This rearrangement joins TRBV11-2 to TRBJ1-1, with D uncertain. The length of the CDR3 is 12 residues. Trimming took 0 bases from V and 9 from J, leaving 8 bases between them. CDR1 is SGHAT, CDR2 FQNNGV, per germline. Here the CDR3 reads CASSLEATKAFF. DNA for the CDR3: TGTGCCAGCAGCTTAGAGGCGACAAAAGCTTTCTTT.

The CDR3 DNA reads TGTGCCAGCTCCCGGGGGGGGGAGTCCTACGAGCAGTACTTC. This encodes CASSRGGESYEQYF. The chain is built from TRBV18 and TRBJ2-7; TRBD2 matches 8 bases. This CDR3 region has 14 residues. Trimming cost V 6 bases and J 1 base; bases outside gene matches: 5. CDR1 and CDR2 (germline): KGHSH, LQKENI.

This chain joins TRBV4-3 and TRBJ2-2, with TRBD1 matching over 8 bases. The CDR3 is 16 residues long. Germline CDR1 LGHNA, CDR2 YSLEER. With 1 base clipped from V and 3 bases from J, the junction kept 4 bases outside the gene matches. CDR3 amino acids: CASSQGQGIDTGELFF. The CDR3 region has the DNA TGCGCCAGCAGCCAAGGACAGGGGATTGACACCGGGGAGCTGTTTTTT.

The chain carries TRBV20-1 and TRBJ2-7; D is unclear. From germline, CDR1 is DFQATT and CDR2 SNEGSKA (reference sequence). V gave up 6 bases and J gave up 3 bases, with 9 bases separating them. This CDR3 is built from 11 residues. CDR3 DNA sequence: TGCAGTGCGGTGGGCCTCTACGAGCAGTACTTC. Translated: CSAVGLYEQYF.